The 30 T cell receptor beta chains given below trace back to one sample, sequenced in a study of monozygotic twins with inflammatory bowel disease. TCRdb re-called the 5' RACE reads and catalogs CDR3 proteins one per entry, DNA excluded. Listed are about 210,000 distinct CDR3 sequences; 1.5% to 2% falls within the top ten. The sequencing input was blood. All receptors come from a human donor with ulcerative colitis or Crohn's disease, or a healthy co-twin of an affected twin (not recorded which).

The V call is TRBV5-1, the J call TRBJ2-7; there is no DNA to check the TCRdb D call of TRBD1. The CDR3 loop spans 14 amino acids. Germline V gene sequence: CDR1 SGHRS, CDR2 YFSETQ. The CDR3 spells CASSLGGPVHEQYF.

This chain links TRBV11-2 with TRBJ1-2; TCRdb's D gene call, TRBD1, goes unchecked for lack of DNA. This CDR3 is 15 amino acids long. Per the germline V gene, CDR1 is SGHAT and CDR2 is FQNNGV. CDR3 sequence reads: CASSFPKGIAYGYTF. The whole variable domain, remainder taken from reference TRBV11-2 and TRBJ1-2, is EAGVAQSPRYKIIEKRQSVAFWCNPISGHATLYWYQQILGQGPKLLIQFQNNGVVDDSQLPKDRFSAERLKGVDSTLKIQPAKLEDSAVYLCASSFPKGIAYGYTFGSGTRLTVV.

This rearrangement joins TRBV6-1 to TRBJ2-7; the D call of TRBD2 rests on TCRdb alone, since no DNA is present to check it. CDR1 MNHNS and CDR2 SASEGT come from the germline V gene. The CDR3 spans 15 residues. The CDR3 region is CASSPSGGGNYEQYF.

The chain carries TRBV11-1 and TRBJ2-1; the D gene TCRdb calls, TRBD1, cannot be checked with no DNA. Per the germline V gene, CDR1 is SGHAT and CDR2 is FQDESV (reference sequence). This CDR3 has 18 residues. The CDR3 is CASSLPQGTHGLYNEQFF.

The rearrangement uses TRBV20-1 and TRBJ2-7; TCRdb reports TRBD1, a call that lacks DNA to check it against. The CDR3 consists of 13 residues. The germline CDR1 and CDR2 sequences are DFQATT and SNEGSKA (reference sequence). The CDR3 region is CSARGTGRWEQYF.

The gene calls are TRBV6-1 and TRBJ2-2; as DNA is missing, the TRBD1 call by TCRdb cannot be tested. Looked up from germline, CDR1 is MNHNS and CDR2 is SASEGT. CDR3 length: 17 amino acids. CDR3: CASSAVPGGGGTGELFF.

The CDR3 loop reads CASSPPDRGRNGELFF. The V and J genes are TRBV12-3 or TRBV12-4 and TRBJ2-2; the TCRdb call, TRBD1, lacks DNA for checking. The CDR3 has 16 residues.

The chain joins TRBV5-1 to TRBJ2-3; TCRdb lists TRBD1, though no DNA is available to test this call. Germline CDR1 and CDR2: SGHRS and YFSETQ. This CDR3 region has 14 residues. The CDR3 sequence is CASSPDRGTDTQCF.

CDR3 sequence: CASSVSGTGVRSDNEQFF. The chain has TRBV6-4 and TRBJ2-1; the TRBD1 assignment by TCRdb is unverifiable without DNA. Germline V gene data show CDR1 as MRHNA and CDR2 as SNTAGT. The CDR3 totals 18 residues.

V gene TRBV6-5 combines with J gene TRBJ1-5; TCRdb designates TRBD1, a call that cannot be tested without DNA. The CDR3 has 12 residues. Germline-derived CDR1 and CDR2 are MNHEY and SVGAGI. The CDR3 reads CASKAAGQPQHF.

V is TRBV5-1 and J is TRBJ1-2; as DNA is missing, the TRBD1 call by TCRdb cannot be tested. The V gene's germline CDR1 is SGHRS and CDR2 YFSETQ. This CDR3 comprises 14 residues. The CDR3 is CASSRPGADYGYTF.

J is TRBJ1-1 and V is TRBV20-1. The CDR3 covers 14 residues. Germline assignment: CDR1 DFQATT and CDR2 SNEGSKA (reference sequence). The CDR3 here is CSAQGGGWNTKAFF.

The chain is built from TRBV5-1 and TRBJ2-5; lacking DNA, the TRBD1 call made by TCRdb goes unchecked. This CDR3 is 14 amino acids long. CDR1 and CDR2 from the germline V gene are SGHRS and YFSETQ. The chain's CDR3 is CASSWSGRQETQYF.

The chain uses TRBV5-1 and TRBJ1-1. Per germline, CDR1 SGHRS and CDR2 YFSETQ. This CDR3 is built from 13 residues. This CDR3 is CASSLDRATEAFF.

The V call is TRBV18, the J call TRBJ2-3. Looked up from germline, CDR1 is KGHSH and CDR2 is LQKENI. The CDR3 is 14 amino acids. This CDR3 reads CASSPPGKTDTQYF.

This chain joins TRBV9 and TRBJ2-7. Germline values: CDR1 SGDLS, CDR2 YYNGEE. The CDR3 totals 15 residues. CDR3 sequence reads: CASSVSIGGSHEQYF.

The V gene is TRBV7-6, the J gene TRBJ2-7; with no DNA, the TCRdb D assignment of TRBD2 cannot be verified. CDR1 and CDR2 (germline): SGHVS, FNYEAQ. The CDR3 length is 15 residues. The CDR3 sequence is CASSPFGLSTYEQYF.

This chain uses TRBV4-2 with TRBJ2-7; TCRdb designates TRBD1, a call that cannot be tested without DNA. Germline CDR1 and CDR2: LGHNA and YNFKEQ. CDR3 length equals 15 residues. CDR3 in amino acids: CASSHRGQGVYEQYF.

J is TRBJ1-2 and V is TRBV10-3. From germline, CDR1 is ENHRY and CDR2 SYGVKD. The CDR3 contains 13 residues. CDR3 amino acids: CAISYESLYGYTF.

The chain uses TRBV6-5 and TRBJ2-7; TCRdb proposes TRBD2, but this gene call is untestable without DNA. Germline CDR1 MNHEY, CDR2 SVGAGI. The CDR3 has 14 residues. CDR3 in amino acids: CASSLGTRLDEQYF.

V and J are TRBV9 and TRBJ2-5; TCRdb outputs TRBD1, but without DNA this stays unchecked. This CDR3 is 15 amino acids long. CDR1 and CDR2 (germline): SGDLS, YYNGEE. This CDR3 is CASSPTLDSQETQYF.

This chain joins TRBV7-2 and TRBJ2-1. There are 15 residues in the CDR3. The germline gives CDR1 SGHTA, CDR2 FQGNSA. The CDR3 sequence is CASSRGTFSYNEQFF.

The chain joins TRBV4-1 to TRBJ1-5; the D gene TCRdb calls, TRBD1, cannot be checked with no DNA. Germline V gene data show CDR1 as MGHRA and CDR2 as YSYEKL. CDR3 length: 17 amino acids. CDR3 sequence reads: CASSQVQGKWSNQPQHF.

This sequence joins TRBV10-2 and TRBJ1-4. Germline V CDR1 and CDR2: WSHSY, SAAADI. This CDR3 spans 14 amino acids. This chain's CDR3 is CASSDVLINEKLFF.

The chain recombines TRBV19 with TRBJ2-5; TCRdb lists TRBD1, though no DNA is available to test this call. CDR1 LNHDA and CDR2 SQIVND come from the germline V gene (reference sequence). The CDR3 contains 14 residues. The CDR3 region is CASRSEQGQETQYF.

The chain uses TRBV5-1 and TRBJ2-3; TCRdb gives TRBD1 as the D gene, but with no DNA this cannot be confirmed. The length of the CDR3 is 16 residues. CDR1 SGHRS and CDR2 YFSETQ come from the germline V gene. Here the CDR3 reads CASSLGFGGTRDTQYF.

V usage is TRBV12-3 or TRBV12-4 and J usage is TRBJ1-1; without DNA, the TCRdb call of TRBD1 cannot be checked. The CDR3 is 18 amino acids. The CDR3 sequence is CASSPRASTGLGDTEAFF.

The chain joins TRBV6-1 to TRBJ2-5; lacking DNA, the TRBD2 call made by TCRdb goes unchecked. Per the germline V gene, CDR1 is MNHNS and CDR2 is SASEGT. There are 14 residues in the CDR3. The CDR3 region is CASSRDSNRETQYF.

This sequence joins TRBV2 and TRBJ1-2; the D call of TRBD1 rests on TCRdb alone, since no DNA is present to check it. The CDR3 has 14 amino acids. Germline CDR1 is SNHLY and CDR2 is FYNNEI. This chain's CDR3 is CASRRDRLPYGYTF.

The gene calls are TRBV6-1 and TRBJ1-3; TCRdb indicates TRBD1, and absent DNA this call remains unverified. From germline, CDR1 is MNHNS and CDR2 SASEGT. The CDR3 length is 14 residues. The chain's CDR3 is CASSPDRAGNTIYF.